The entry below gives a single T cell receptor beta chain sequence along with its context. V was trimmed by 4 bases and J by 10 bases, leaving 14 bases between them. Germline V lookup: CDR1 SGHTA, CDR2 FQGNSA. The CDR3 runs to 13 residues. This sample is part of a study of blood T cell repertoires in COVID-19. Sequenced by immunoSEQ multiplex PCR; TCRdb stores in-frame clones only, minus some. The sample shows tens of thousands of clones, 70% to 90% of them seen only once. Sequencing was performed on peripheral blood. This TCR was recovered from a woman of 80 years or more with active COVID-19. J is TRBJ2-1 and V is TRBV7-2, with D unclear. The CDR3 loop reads CASSSTTSTEQFF. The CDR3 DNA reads TGTGCCAGCAGCTCCACTACTTCAACGGAGCAGTTCTTC.